This T cell receptor (delta chain) was recorded in a study of Vδ1+ human thymocytes. Study-wide results and caveats: Unexpected Vdelta2 sequences could cause misinterpretation of bulk repertoire data. Despite high sort purity, about 20% of thymic T cell receptor delta sequences were Vdelta2. Thymic TRG and TRD repertoires appeared highly polyclonal, with Gaussian CDR3 length distributions.

CDR3 length: 16 residues. With V trimmed by 2 bases and J by 2 bases, 7 bases remained unmatched. From germline, CDR1 is TSWWSYY and CDR2 QGS. Thymocytes were sorted as CD3+ TCRVdelta1+ TCRVdelta2- after alphabeta T cell depletion. Extracted RNA was reverse transcribed into cDNA. Multiplex PCR used pooled V-gene forward primers and a constant-region reverse primer to amplify CDR3s. TCRdb fed the multiplex PCR reads to CATT. The sample shows around 76,000 delta-chain clones, around 30% of them seen only once. To note about this clone: The antigen remains undetermined.

The clonotype was recovered from a boy under two years old who had congenital heart surgery. The sample comprised Vdelta1+ gamma-delta thymocytes from the thymus. Sample subset: FACS-sorted CD3+ TCRalphabeta- TCRVdelta1+ TCRVdelta2- thymocytes. The chain has TRDV1 and TRDJ1, with TRDD3 identical over 8 bases. The CDR3, as DNA: TGTGCTCTTGGGGAAAATTCGTGGGATACGACCGATAAACTCATCTTT. Translation gives CALGENSWDTTDKLIF.